This entry lists 21 T cell receptor beta chains sequenced from one sample in a study of T cell repertoires in cytomegalovirus infection. TCRdb re-called the reads through MiXCR, storing one row per CDR3 protein. The table shows tens of thousands of distinct CDR3 sequences, with about 23% occurring only once. Which antigens these TCRs recognize remains unknown. The source material was PBMCs, sequenced either directly or after in vitro stimulation (not recorded which). These receptor sequences come from a human donor in good health (CMV status not recorded). Some clones in this sample may be carry-over from other donors' samples.

This clonotype has ten or more counts. The chain has TRBV7-2 and TRBJ2-5; unclear D gene. Trimming stripped 1 base from V and 5 bases from J, with 14 bases between. Germline CDR1 SGHTA, CDR2 FQGNSA. The CDR3 runs to 15 residues. CDR3 in DNA: TGTGCCAGCAGCTTAGAGGCAACGAGCCGGGAGACCCAGTACTTC. Protein product: CASSLEATSRETQYF.

This chain joins TRBV7-2 and TRBJ1-2, with TRBD1 as a possible D gene (5 bases). V was pared by 2 bases and J by 6 bases, with 13 bases between. Germline V gene sequence: CDR1 SGHTA, CDR2 FQGNSA. CDR3 length equals 14 residues. CDR3 sequence (DNA): TGTGCCAGCAGCTTACAAGCGGGGGATAATGGCTACACCTTC. It translates to CASSLQAGDNGYTF.

The CDR3 DNA sequence: TGTGCCAGCAGTGAACACGGGGCAGATGGCTACACCTTC. Translation gives CASSEHGADGYTF. The chain carries TRBV2 and TRBJ1-2, with a weak D call TRBD1 (5 bases). CDR3 length: 13 amino acids. Germline V gene lookup returns CDR1 SNHLY and CDR2 FYNNEI. The germline V and J ends were trimmed by 2 bases and 6 bases, with 10 bases remaining between them.

A few counts support this clonotype. V usage is TRBV12-3 or TRBV12-4 and J usage is TRBJ1-1; D gene ambiguous. Trimming took off 3 bases at V and 7 bases at J, with 9 bases between the two ends. The CDR3 has 12 amino acids. Written as DNA, the CDR3 is TGTGCCAGCAGTTTTACCCAGAGTGAAGCTTTCTTT. Translation: CASSFTQSEAFF.

CDR3 in DNA: TGTGCCAGTAGACAGGACAGGAACTATGGCTACACCTTC. Translated, it gives CASRQDRNYGYTF. This chain links TRBV19 with TRBJ1-2; 7 nucleotides match TRBD1. V shed 6 bases and J 2 bases; nucleotides not matched to a gene: 3. The CDR3 is 13 amino acids. Germline CDR1 is LNHDA and CDR2 is SQIVND (reference sequence). The variable domain in full, completed from reference TRBV19 and TRBJ1-2, reads DGGITQSPKYLFRKEGQNVTLSCEQNLNHDAMYWYRQDPGQGLRLIYYSQIVNDFQKGDIAEGYSVSREKKESFPLTVTSAQKNPTAFYLCASRQDRNYGYTFGSGTRLTVV.

The chain is built from TRBV7-9 and TRBJ2-7, with TRBD2 as a possible D gene (8 bases). Trimming removed 5 bases at V and 0 bases at J, with 14 bases between. Germline assignment: CDR1 SEHNR and CDR2 FQNEAQ (reference sequence). CDR3 length equals 15 residues. This CDR3 reads CASSPGGGRSYEQYF. For the CDR3, the DNA is TGTGCCAGCAGCCCGGGAGGGGGCCGCTCCTACGAGCAGTACTTC.

This clonotype has ten or more counts. The gene calls are TRBV7-9 and TRBJ1-1; D not certain. CDR1 is SEHNR and CDR2 is FQNEAQ in the germline V gene (reference sequence). V lost 5 bases, J lost 2 bases, and 3 bases lay in between. The CDR3 contains 11 residues. The CDR3 loop reads CASSLNTEAFF. CDR3 bases: TGTGCCAGCAGCCTAAACACTGAAGCTTTCTTT.

The chain couples TRBV23-1 to TRBJ1-5, with 7 bases fitting TRBD1. TRBV23-1 carries the ORF label, with uncertain function. The V and J ends lost 4 bases and 7 bases, in that order; junction bases with no gene match: 10. There are 15 residues in the CDR3. CDR3 coding DNA: TGCGCCAGCAGTCCTCGGGAGGGGGCGGGGCAGCCCCAGCATTTT. It codes for CASSPREGAGQPQHF.

This clonotype has more than one count but fewer than ten. The gene calls are TRBV28 and TRBJ1-2; TRBD1 matches at 7 bases. CDR3 length: 12 residues. CDR1 MDHEN and CDR2 SYDVKM come from the germline V gene. V lost 7 bases and J lost 7; bases outside the gene matches: 6. The CDR3 region has the DNA TGTGCCAGCATCCAGGGGGAGGCTGGCTACACCTTC. Its protein is CASIQGEAGYTF.

This clonotype was seen repeatedly, ten times or more. This sequence joins TRBV7-2 and TRBJ2-5, with D tentatively TRBD1 (6 bases). Germline V gives CDR1 SGHTA, CDR2 FQGNSA. V was clipped by 6 bases and J by 6 bases, with 11 bases between them. The CDR3 is 12 amino acids. The CDR3 nucleotides are TGTGCCAGCAGTCAGGGGTTGAAGACCCAGTACTTC. Protein sequence: CASSQGLKTQYF.

This clonotype turned up a few times. The V gene is TRBV29-1, the J gene TRBJ2-7; a weak D match, TRBD2 (7 bases). The CDR3 covers 13 residues. The germline V gene encodes CDR1 SQVTM and CDR2 ANQGSEA. V gave up 5 bases and J gave up 5 bases, with 16 bases separating them. The CDR3 here is CSVRGGAGDEQYF. The CDR3 DNA reads as TGCAGCGTTCGAGGGGGGGCAGGCGACGAGCAGTACTTC.

The rearrangement uses TRBV7-2 and TRBJ2-2, with D perhaps TRBD2 (6 bases). CDR1 is SGHTA, CDR2 FQGNSA, per germline. V gave up 3 bases and J gave up 15 bases, with 20 bases separating them. The CDR3 runs to 14 residues. This chain's CDR3 is CASSFGGVWNTVFF. For the CDR3, the DNA is TGTGCCAGCAGCTTCGGGGGAGTCTGGAACACGGTGTTTTTT.

The rearrangement uses TRBV5-4 and TRBJ1-2; 7 positions match TRBD1. Germline V gene lookup returns CDR1 SGHNT and CDR2 YYREEE (reference sequence). The CDR3 spans 15 residues. J lost 5 bases, V lost 4 bases, and 11 bases had no gene match. CDR3 in amino acids: CASSAGTAELYGYTF. CDR3 DNA: TGTGCCAGCAGCGCCGGGACAGCCGAGCTTTATGGCTACACCTTC.

Ten or more counts support this clonotype. The chain recombines TRBV7-2 with TRBJ2-3; the match to TRBD2 covers 8 bases. V shed 2 bases, J shed 5 bases, and the junction held 15 bases outside the gene matches. The CDR3 has 18 residues. Germline V gene sequence: CDR1 SGHTA, CDR2 FQGNSA. In DNA form, the CDR3 reads TGTGCCAGCAGCTTATCCTACCGGGCGGGAGGTAGAATAGATACGCAGTATTTT. As protein: CASSLSYRAGGRIDTQYF.

J is TRBJ2-5 and V is TRBV28; 8 nucleotides line up with TRBD1. The J segment lost 0 bases and the V segment lost 6 bases, leaving 18 bases of the junction unmatched. This CDR3 comprises 19 residues. CDR1 MDHEN and CDR2 SYDVKM come from the germline V gene. Written as DNA, the CDR3 is TGTGCCAGCAGCTTTTCATGGACAGGGTCTCCTTTGTACCAAGAGACCCAGTACTTC. Protein sequence: CASSFSWTGSPLYQETQYF.

The table lists this clonotype with many counts. The chain couples TRBV7-2 to TRBJ1-2; 7 positions agree with TRBD1. V shed 5 bases and J 4 bases; nucleotides not matched to a gene: 10. The CDR3 consists of 15 residues. Germline V gene sequence: CDR1 SGHTA, CDR2 FQGNSA. CDR3 sequence (DNA): TGTGCCAGCAGCACTGGACAGGCTCGATCCTATGGCTACACCTTC. Translation: CASSTGQARSYGYTF.

The chain recombines TRBV2 with TRBJ2-2; 7 nucleotides align to TRBD2. V was pared by 6 bases and J by 4 bases, with 8 bases of the junction left unmatched. This CDR3 has 15 residues. CDR1 is SNHLY and CDR2 is FYNNEI in the germline V gene. As DNA, the CDR3 is TGTGCCAGCAGGGGTGTCACGGGAGGCACCGGGGAGCTGTTTTTT. Its protein is CASRGVTGGTGELFF.

The sample holds a few counts of this clonotype. The rearrangement uses TRBV11-3 and TRBJ1-1, with D uncertain. With 5 bases removed from V and 2 bases from J, the gap between germline ends came to 15 bases. There are 15 residues in the CDR3. CDR1 and CDR2 (germline): SGHNT, YENEEA. CDR3 region: CASSPSPAGNTEAFF. The CDR3 DNA is TGTGCCAGCAGCCCGAGTCCGGCAGGAAACACTGAAGCTTTCTTT.

This clonotype was observed at least ten times. This rearrangement joins TRBV7-8 to TRBJ1-1, with D maybe TRBD1 (6 bases). In germline, CDR1 is SGHVS, CDR2 FQNEAQ. The CDR3 length is 14 residues. The germline V and J ends were trimmed by 2 bases and 0 bases, with 7 bases remaining between them. CDR3 region: CASSLRTVNTEAFF. In nucleotides, the CDR3 is TGTGCCAGCAGCTTAAGGACAGTGAACACTGAAGCTTTCTTT.

This clonotype has a count of ten or more. J is TRBJ2-1 and V is TRBV7-2, with TRBD2 matching 16 bases. There are 15 residues in the CDR3. Looked up from germline, CDR1 is SGHTA and CDR2 is FQGNSA. Losses at the gene ends were 8 bases for V and 8 bases for J; bases not matched to a gene: 6. CDR3 bases: TGTGCCAGCGGCGGGGGACTAGCGGGAGGGTATGAGCAGTTCTTC. It is translated as CASGGGLAGGYEQFF.

The chain is built from TRBV3-1 and TRBJ2-1; TRBD1 agrees at 8 bases. The J segment lost 5 bases and the V segment lost 8 bases, leaving 17 bases of the junction unmatched. CDR1 is LGHDT and CDR2 is YNNKEL in the germline V gene (reference sequence). The CDR3 is 17 amino acids. CDR3: CASEPGDRLYLHNEQFF. The CDR3 nucleotides are TGTGCCAGCGAGCCTGGGGACAGGCTATACCTCCACAATGAGCAGTTCTTC.